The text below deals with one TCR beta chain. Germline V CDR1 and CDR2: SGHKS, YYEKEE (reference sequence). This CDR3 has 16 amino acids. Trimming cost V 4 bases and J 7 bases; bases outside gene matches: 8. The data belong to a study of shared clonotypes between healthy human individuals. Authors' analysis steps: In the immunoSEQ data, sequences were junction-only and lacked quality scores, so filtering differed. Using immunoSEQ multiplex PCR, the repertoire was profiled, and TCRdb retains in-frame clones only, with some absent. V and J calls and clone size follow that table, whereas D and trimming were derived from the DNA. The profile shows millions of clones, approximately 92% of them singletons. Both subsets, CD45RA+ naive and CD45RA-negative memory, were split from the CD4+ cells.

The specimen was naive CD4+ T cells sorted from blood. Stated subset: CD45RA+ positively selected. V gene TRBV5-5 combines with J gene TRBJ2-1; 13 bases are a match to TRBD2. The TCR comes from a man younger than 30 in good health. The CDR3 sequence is CASSGGTSGVRNEQFF. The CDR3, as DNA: TGTGCCAGCAGCGGCGGGACTAGCGGGGTTAGGAATGAGCAGTTCTTC.